This record looks at one T cell receptor beta chain sequence and its context. A read error may produce the germline difference seen at one junction end. The V gene's germline CDR1 is SGHKS and CDR2 YYEKEE (reference sequence). The CDR3 loop spans 10 amino acids. This entry is derived from a study of control samples from healthy donors and cancer patients. Assay: immunoSEQ multiplex PCR; the TCRdb copy retains only in-frame clones and omits some. The repertoire consists of about 140,000 clones, with less than 95% occurring once and the leading ten covering more than 6.5%. This rearrangement joins TRBV5-5 to TRBJ2-7, with TRBD2 matching over 7 bases. The sequence was obtained from a man between 18 and 35 years old in good health. Sequencing input: blood. The DNA for the CDR3 is TGTGCCAGCAGCTTTCAGGGAGGGCACTTC. Its translation: CASSFQGGHF.